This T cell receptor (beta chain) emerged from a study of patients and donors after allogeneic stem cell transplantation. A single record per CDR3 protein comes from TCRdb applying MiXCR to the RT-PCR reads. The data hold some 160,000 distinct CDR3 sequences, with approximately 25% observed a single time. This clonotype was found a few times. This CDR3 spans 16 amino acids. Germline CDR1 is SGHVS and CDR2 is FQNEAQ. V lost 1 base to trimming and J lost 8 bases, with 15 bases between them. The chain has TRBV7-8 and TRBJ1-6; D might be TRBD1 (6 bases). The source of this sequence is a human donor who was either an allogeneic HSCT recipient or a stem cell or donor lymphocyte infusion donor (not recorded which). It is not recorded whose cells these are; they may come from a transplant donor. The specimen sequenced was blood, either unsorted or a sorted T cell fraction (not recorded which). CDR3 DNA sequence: TGTGCCAGCAGCTTAGACGGGACCCCAGGGGATTCACCCCTCCACTTT. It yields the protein CASSLDGTPGDSPLHF.